The source of this T cell receptor beta chain is a study of blood T cells in healthy people across ages. Losses at the gene ends were 10 bases for V and 3 bases for J; bases not matched to a gene: 5. Germline CDR1 ENHRY, CDR2 SYGVKD. The CDR3 covers 13 residues. Peripheral blood samples of around 9.8 milliliters were drawn from each donor. Primers used in a second PCR of roughly 6 to 12 cycles were a sample-barcoded 5' primer and a J-beta primer mix. TCRdb reprocessed the 5' RACE reads via MiXCR and lists one record per CDR3 protein. The sample shows 850,000 to 1,000,000 distinct CDR3 sequences, roughly 47% of them seen only once.

The sequenced material came from blood. This clonotype was sampled from a woman between 55 and 75 years old in good health. The chain employs TRBV10-3 and TRBJ1-5; 8 bases are shared with TRBD1. In DNA, the CDR3 is TGTGCCACCGGACAGGGTACCAATCAGCCCCAGCATTTT. Amino acids: CATGQGTNQPQHF.